This T cell receptor beta chain was sequenced during a study of T cells in placental villitis. About the study as a whole: The study compared placental TCR-beta repertoires across villitis of unknown etiology, gestational-age-matched unaffected controls, and infectious villitis to test an allograft-versus-infection hypothesis. Results the study describes overall, beyond this receptor: Expanded clones in villitis of unknown etiology were largely private to each placenta, suggesting no single initiating antigen. Small amounts of decidua were contained in the paraffin blocks, so some of the captured T cells, especially in controls, may have been decidual rather than villous infiltrates. Sequencing bulk tissue made it impossible to distinguish helper, regulatory or cytotoxic T cells or to tell maternal from fetal T cells, and the approach excluded gamma-delta receptors. Villitis of unknown etiology placentae showed higher clonality than controls (median about 0.05 versus 0.006, p=0.0025), indicating clonal expansion. CMV-specific clone frequencies were higher in infectious CMV cases than in villitis of unknown etiology (about 0.0099 vs 0.0011), and the villitis of unknown etiology frequencies did not differ from those of controls.

This clone has only a few counts. Its cognate antigen has yet to be identified. No base quality information exists; no much larger clone differs at one position. Amplification of TCR-beta CDR3 regions from genomic DNA was performed with the immunoSEQ v4 bias-controlled multiplex PCR assay, which was run blinded to group allocation. To estimate the quantities of nucleated cells and T cells in each sample, reference gene primers were added alongside the TCR-beta primers. Sequencing of the libraries was performed on an Illumina MiSeq with a 100-cycle paired-end protocol. In the authors' own workflow: The immunoSEQ Analyzer software was used to calculate diversity and richness, with richness measured by iChao1 and clonality based on Pielou evenness and Shannon diversity (range 0-1, where higher values mean less diversity). Using confidence 3 and substitution 2, CDR3 amino acid sequences together with their V/J genes were queried against VDJdb for CMV, EBV and influenza A specificities. The Morisita-Horn index was used to assess how much TCR-beta amino acid clonotypes overlapped between the villitis of unknown etiology, infectious villitis and control repertoires. Drawn from immuneACCESS, this table holds only the in-frame rearrangements with V and J called that TCRdb kept. Clones are partly lost; checked studies trace under half to an unresolved V gene and leave the rest unexplained. That table is the source of V, J and clone size, and D and trimming were worked out from the DNA. The sample records more than 500 clones, over 75% of which are singletons. Of the sample, roughly 15% is held by the ten largest clones.

Around 10 placentae carried a pathological diagnosis of high-grade villitis of unknown etiology, selected using the Amsterdam Criteria. Mothers with villitis of unknown etiology had significantly higher gravidity and parity and more prior miscarriages than control and infectious villitis groups. Placentae were collected after delivery and examined grossly and histologically before archival tissue was selected. Five 10-micron scrolls were cut from each FFPE block, and DNA was then isolated using the AllPrep DNA/RNA FFPE Tissue kit. NanoDrop was used to check DNA concentration and purity, and a Bioanalyzer was used to assess RNA quality. This sequence was found in a human patient with villitis of unknown etiology; the placental T cells may come from both mother and fetus. Sequencing was performed on placental tissue containing maternal and fetal cells.

The CDR3 region has the sequence CASRPNRGANEKLFF. The nucleotides read TGTGCCAGTAGACCGAACAGGGGGGCTAATGAAAAACTGTTTTTT. The sequence is built from TRBV19 and TRBJ1-4; a stretch of 8 junction bases matches TRBD1. V is trimmed back by 6 bases and J by 3 bases, and the junction contains 6 bases that no gene match accounts for. The CDR3 contains 15 residues, cysteine and phenylalanine counted. The read is trimmed to its CDR3 DNA, 45 bases read in frame from base 1. CDR1 and CDR2, per the germline V gene (reference sequence), are LNHDA and SQIVND.